This TCR beta chain was captured in a study of cytomegalovirus exposure and HLA in healthy donors. Regarding the study as a whole: Cytomegalovirus association was assigned to approximately 160 TCR beta chains. In an earlier analysis, most TCR beta V segments were productive about 87% or about 30% of the time. A later analysis by the authors found several of the most significant clusters apparently linked to common viral pathogens.

Worth noting for this clone: Antigen: not known.

The donors (healthy individuals) were bone marrow donors. The CDR3 spans 13 residues. The V gene's germline CDR1 is MNHEY and CDR2 SMNVEV (reference sequence). Trimming left V 6 bases short and J 7 bases short, with 13 bases between. 60 Vbeta and 13 Jbeta primers were used in PCR. Here immunoSEQ multiplex PCR was the method, and the copy in TCRdb shows in-frame clones only, minus some. The sample yields more than 110,000 clones, 55% to 80% seen once. The sequenced material came from PBMCs. This receptor was taken from a human donor in good health. J is TRBJ2-1 and V is TRBV27; maybe TRBD2 (6 bases). As DNA, the CDR3 is TGTGCCAGCAGCCATAGAGGGAGGAATGAGCAGTTCTTC. Translating gives CASSHRGRNEQFF.